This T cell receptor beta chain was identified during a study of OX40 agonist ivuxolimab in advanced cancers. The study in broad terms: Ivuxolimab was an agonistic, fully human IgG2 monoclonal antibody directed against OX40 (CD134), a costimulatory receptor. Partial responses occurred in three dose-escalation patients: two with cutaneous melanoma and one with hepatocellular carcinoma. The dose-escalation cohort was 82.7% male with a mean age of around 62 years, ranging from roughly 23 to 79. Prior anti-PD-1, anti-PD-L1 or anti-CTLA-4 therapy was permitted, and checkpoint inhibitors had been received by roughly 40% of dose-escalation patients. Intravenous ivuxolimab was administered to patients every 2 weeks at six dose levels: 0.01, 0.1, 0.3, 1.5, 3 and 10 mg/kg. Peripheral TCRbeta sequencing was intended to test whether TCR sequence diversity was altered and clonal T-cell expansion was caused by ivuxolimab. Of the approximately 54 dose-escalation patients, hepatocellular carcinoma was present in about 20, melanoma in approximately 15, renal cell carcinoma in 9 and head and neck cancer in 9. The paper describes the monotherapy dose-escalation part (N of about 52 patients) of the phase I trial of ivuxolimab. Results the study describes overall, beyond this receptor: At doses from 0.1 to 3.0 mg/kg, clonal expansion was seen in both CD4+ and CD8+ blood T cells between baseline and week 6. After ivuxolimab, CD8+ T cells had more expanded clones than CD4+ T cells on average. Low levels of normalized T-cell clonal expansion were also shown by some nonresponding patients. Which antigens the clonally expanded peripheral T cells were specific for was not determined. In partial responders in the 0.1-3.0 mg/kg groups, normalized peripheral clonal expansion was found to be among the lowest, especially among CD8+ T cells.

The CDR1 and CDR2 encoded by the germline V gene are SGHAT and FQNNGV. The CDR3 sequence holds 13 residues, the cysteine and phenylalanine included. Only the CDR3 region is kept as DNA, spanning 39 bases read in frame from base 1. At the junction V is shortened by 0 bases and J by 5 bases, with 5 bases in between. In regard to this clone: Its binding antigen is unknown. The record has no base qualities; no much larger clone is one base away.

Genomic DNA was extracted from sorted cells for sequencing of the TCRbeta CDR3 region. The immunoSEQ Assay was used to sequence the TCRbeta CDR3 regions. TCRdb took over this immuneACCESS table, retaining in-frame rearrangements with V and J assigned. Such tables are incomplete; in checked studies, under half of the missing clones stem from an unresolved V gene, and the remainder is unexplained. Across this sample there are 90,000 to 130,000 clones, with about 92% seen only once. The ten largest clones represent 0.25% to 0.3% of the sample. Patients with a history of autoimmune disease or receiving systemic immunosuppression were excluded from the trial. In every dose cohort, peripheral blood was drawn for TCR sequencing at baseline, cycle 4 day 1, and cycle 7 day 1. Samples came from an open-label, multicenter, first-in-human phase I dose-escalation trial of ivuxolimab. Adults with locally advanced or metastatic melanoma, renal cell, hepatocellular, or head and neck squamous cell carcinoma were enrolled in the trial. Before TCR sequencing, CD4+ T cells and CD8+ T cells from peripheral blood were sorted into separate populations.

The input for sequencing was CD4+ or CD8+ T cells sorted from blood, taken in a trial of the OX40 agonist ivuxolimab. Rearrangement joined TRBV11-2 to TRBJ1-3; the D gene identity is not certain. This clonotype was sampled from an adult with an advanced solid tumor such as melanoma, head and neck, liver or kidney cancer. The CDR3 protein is CASSLDGRNTIYF. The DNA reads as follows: TGTGCCAGCAGCTTAGATGGTAGAAACACCATATATTTT.